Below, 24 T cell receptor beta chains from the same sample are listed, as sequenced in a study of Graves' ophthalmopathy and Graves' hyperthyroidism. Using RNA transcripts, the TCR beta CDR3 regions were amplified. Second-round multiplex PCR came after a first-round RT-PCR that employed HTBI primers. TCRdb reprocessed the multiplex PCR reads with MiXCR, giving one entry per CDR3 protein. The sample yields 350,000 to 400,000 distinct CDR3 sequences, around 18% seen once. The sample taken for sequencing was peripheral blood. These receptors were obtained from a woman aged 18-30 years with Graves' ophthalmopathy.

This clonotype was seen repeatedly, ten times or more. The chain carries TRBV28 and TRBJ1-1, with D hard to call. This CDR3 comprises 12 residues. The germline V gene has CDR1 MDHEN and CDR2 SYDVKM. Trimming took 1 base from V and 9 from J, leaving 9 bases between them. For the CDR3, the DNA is TGTGCCAGCAGTTTATATTTGGGGAAAGCTTTCTTT. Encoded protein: CASSLYLGKAFF.

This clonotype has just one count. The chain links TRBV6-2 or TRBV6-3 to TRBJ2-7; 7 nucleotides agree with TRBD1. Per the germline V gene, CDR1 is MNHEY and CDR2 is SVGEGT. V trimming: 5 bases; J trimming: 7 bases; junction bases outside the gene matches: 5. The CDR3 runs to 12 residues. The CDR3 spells CASSRDSLEQYF. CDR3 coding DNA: TGTGCCAGCAGTCGGGACAGTCTGGAGCAGTACTTC.

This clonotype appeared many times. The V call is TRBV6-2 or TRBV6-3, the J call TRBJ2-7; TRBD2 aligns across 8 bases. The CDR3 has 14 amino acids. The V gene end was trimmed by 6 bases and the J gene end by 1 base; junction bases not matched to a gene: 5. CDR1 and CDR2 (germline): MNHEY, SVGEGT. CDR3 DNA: TGTGCCAGCAGCTCCGGGGGGGTGTCCTACGAGCAGTACTTC. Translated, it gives CASSSGGVSYEQYF.

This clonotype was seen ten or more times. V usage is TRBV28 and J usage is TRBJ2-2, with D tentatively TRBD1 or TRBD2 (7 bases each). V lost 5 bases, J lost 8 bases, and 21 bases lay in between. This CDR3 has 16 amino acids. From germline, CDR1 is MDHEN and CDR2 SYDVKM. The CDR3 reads CASSIPSTGRGGELFF. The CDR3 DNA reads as TGTGCCAGCAGTATTCCCTCGACAGGGAGGGGGGGGGAGCTGTTTTTT.

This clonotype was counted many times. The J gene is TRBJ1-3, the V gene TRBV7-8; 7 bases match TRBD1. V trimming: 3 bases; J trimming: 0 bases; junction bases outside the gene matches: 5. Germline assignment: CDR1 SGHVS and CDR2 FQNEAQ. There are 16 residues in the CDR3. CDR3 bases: TGTGCCAGCAGCTTTGGGACAGCTTTCTCTGGAAACACCATATATTTT. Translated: CASSFGTAFSGNTIYF.

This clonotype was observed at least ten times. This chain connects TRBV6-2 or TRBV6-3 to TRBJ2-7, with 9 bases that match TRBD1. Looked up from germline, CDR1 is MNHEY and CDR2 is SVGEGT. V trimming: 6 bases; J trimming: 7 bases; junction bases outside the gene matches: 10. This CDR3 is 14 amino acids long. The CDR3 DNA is TGTGCCAGCAGACCCTCCGGGACAGGGTATGAGCAGTACTTC. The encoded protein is CASRPSGTGYEQYF.

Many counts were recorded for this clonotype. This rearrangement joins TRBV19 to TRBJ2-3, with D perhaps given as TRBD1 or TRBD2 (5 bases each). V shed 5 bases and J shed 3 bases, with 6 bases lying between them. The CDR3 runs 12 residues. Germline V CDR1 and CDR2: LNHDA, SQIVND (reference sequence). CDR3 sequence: CASSWGTDTQYF. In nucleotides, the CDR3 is TGTGCCAGTAGTTGGGGGACAGATACGCAGTATTTT.

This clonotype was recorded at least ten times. Written as DNA, the CDR3 is TGTGCCAGCAAAGAGAGGTGGGGGGCCGGGGAGCTGTTTTTT. It is translated as CASKERWGAGELFF. This sequence joins TRBV6-1 and TRBJ2-2; TRBD2 might be the D (6 bases). The CDR3 runs 14 residues. Germline assignment: CDR1 MNHNS and CDR2 SASEGT. V was shortened by 7 bases and J by 6 bases, with 15 bases between the two germline ends.

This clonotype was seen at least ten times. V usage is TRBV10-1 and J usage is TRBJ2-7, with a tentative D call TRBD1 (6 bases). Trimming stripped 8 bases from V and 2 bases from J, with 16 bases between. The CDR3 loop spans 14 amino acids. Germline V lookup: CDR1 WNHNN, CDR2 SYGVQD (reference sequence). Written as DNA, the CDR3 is TGCGCCAGCTCAAAAACAGGGAACCCCTACGAGCAGTACTTC. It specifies CASSKTGNPYEQYF.

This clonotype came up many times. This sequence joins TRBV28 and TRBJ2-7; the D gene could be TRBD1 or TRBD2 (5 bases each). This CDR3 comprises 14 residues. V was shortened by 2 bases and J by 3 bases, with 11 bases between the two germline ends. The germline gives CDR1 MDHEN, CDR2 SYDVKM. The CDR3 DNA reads TGTGCCAGCAGTTTAGGGGGAAGCCGCTACGAGCAGTACTTC. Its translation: CASSLGGSRYEQYF.

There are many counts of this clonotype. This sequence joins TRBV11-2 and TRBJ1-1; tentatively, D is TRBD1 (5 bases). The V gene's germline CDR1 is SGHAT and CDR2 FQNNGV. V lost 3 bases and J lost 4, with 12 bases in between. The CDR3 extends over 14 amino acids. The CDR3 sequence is CASSLSPGGTEAFF. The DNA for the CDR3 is TGTGCCAGCAGCTTGTCGCCGGGGGGCACTGAAGCTTTCTTT.

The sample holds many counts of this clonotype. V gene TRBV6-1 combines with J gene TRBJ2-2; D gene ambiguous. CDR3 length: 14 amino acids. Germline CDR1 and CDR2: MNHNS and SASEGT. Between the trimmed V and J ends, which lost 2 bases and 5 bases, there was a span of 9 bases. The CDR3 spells CASSERRWTGELFF. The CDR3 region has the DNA TGTGCCAGCAGTGAACGGCGCTGGACCGGGGAGCTGTTTTTT.

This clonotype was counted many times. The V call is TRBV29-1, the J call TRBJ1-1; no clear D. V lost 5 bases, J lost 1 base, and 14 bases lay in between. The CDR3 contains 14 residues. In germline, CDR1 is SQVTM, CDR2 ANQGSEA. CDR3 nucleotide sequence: TGCAGCGTTCGGTTGGGCAGAAGGAACACTGAAGCTTTCTTT. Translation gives CSVRLGRRNTEAFF.

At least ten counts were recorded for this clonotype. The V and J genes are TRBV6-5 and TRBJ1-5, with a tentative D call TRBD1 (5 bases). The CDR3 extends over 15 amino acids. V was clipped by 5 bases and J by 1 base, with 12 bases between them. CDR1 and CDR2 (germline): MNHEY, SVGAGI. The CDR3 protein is CASSPWGGSNQPQHF. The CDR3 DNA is TGTGCCAGCAGTCCCTGGGGCGGGAGCAATCAGCCCCAGCATTTT.

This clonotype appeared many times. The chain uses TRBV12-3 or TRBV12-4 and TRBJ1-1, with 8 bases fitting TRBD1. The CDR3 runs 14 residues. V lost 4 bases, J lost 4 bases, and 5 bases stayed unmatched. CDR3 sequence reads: CASSWGQEATEAFF. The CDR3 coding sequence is TGTGCCAGCAGTTGGGGACAGGAGGCCACTGAAGCTTTCTTT.

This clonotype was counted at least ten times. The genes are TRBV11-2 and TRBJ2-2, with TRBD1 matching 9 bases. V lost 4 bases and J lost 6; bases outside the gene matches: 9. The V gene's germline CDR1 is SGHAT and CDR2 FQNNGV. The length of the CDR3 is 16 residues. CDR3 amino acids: CASSYRQGGFAGELFF. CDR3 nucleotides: TGTGCCAGCAGCTATAGACAGGGGGGTTTTGCCGGGGAGCTGTTTTTT.

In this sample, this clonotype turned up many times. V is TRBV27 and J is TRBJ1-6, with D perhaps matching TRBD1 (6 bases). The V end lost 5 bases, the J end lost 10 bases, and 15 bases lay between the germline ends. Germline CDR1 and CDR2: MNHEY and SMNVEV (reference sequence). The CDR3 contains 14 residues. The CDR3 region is CASSPWGGESPLHF. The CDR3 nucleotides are TGTGCCAGCAGTCCTTGGGGGGGCGAATCACCCCTCCACTTT.

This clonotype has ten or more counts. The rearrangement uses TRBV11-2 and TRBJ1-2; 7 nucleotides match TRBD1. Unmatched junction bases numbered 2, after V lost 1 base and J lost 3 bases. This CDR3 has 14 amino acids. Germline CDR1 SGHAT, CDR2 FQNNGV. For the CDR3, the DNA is TGTGCCAGCAGCTTAGCAGGGACAGACTATGGCTACACCTTC. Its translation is CASSLAGTDYGYTF.

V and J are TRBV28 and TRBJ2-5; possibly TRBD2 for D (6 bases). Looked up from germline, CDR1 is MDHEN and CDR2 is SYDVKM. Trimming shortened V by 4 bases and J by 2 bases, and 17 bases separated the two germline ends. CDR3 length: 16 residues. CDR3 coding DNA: TGTGCCAGCAGTTCCTCCCGGGCGGGAAGGCAAGAGACCCAGTACTTC. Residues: CASSSSRAGRQETQYF.

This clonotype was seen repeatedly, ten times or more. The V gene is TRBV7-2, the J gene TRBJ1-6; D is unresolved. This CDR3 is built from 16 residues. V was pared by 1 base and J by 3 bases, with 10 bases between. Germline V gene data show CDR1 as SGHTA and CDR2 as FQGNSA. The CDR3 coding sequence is TGTGCCAGCAGCTTAGGTAGCCTCAACTATAATTCACCCCTCCACTTT. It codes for CASSLGSLNYNSPLHF.

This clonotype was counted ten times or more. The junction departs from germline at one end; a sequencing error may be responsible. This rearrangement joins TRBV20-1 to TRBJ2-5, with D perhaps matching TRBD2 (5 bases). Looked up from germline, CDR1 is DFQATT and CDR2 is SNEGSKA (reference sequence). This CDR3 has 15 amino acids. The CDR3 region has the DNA TGCAGTGCTGGAGAGGGAACTCGTTACCAAGAGACCCAGTACTTC. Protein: CSAGEGTRYQETQYF.

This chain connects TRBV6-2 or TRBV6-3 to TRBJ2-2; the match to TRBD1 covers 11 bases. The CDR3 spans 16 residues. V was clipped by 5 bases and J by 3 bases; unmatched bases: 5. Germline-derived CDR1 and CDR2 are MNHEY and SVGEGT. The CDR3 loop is CASSPGTGGDTGELFF. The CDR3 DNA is TGTGCCAGCAGTCCCGGGACAGGGGGTGACACCGGGGAGCTGTTTTTT.

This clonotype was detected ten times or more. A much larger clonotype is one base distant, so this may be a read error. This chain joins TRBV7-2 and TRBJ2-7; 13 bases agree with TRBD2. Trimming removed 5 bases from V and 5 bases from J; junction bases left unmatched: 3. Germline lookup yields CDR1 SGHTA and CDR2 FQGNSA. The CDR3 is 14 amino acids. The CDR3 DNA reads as TGTGCCAGCAGCACCGGGACTAGCGGGAACGAGCAGTACTTC. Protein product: CASSTGTSGNEQYF.

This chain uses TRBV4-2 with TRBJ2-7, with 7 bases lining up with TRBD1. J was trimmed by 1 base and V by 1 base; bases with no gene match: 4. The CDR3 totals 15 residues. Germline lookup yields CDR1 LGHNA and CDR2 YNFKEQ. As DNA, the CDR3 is TGTGCCAGCAGCCAAGCGGACAGGTCGTCCTACGAGCAGTACTTC. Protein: CASSQADRSSYEQYF.